This T cell receptor beta chain originates from a study of cytomegalovirus exposure and HLA in healthy donors. Study observations and caveats: It was reported that the classifier diagnosed cytomegalovirus status with high specificity and sensitivity in both the original and validation cohorts. Follow-up analysis later connected one missense variant in DCLRE1C with trimming of TCR beta V- and J-genes. Specificity of three CMV-associated chains for CMV antigens was verified in vitro.

Concerning this clone: Its antigen is as yet unknown.

The trim removed 4 bases at V and 0 bases at J, leaving 3 bases unmatched. Per germline, CDR1 PRHDT and CDR2 FYEKMQ (reference sequence). This CDR3 region has 14 residues. PCR used 60 Vbeta primers and 13 Jbeta primers. TCRdb's copy holds only in-frame clones and misses some; the assay was immunoSEQ multiplex PCR. This sample has 130,000 to 150,000 clones; over 70% occur once, and the top ten carry around 6.8%. The sequencing input was PBMCs. This clonotype originated in a man between 35 and 55 years old in good health and CMV-seropositive. The V call is TRBV13, the J call TRBJ2-7; TRBD1 matches 7 bases. CDR3 residues: CASSWTGRSYEQYF. The CDR3 DNA is TGTGCCAGCAGCTGGACAGGCCGCTCCTACGAGCAGTACTTC. Based on the CDR3 plus reference TRBV13 and TRBJ2-7, the full variable domain is AAGVIQSPRHLIKEKRETATLKCYPIPRHDTVYWYQQGPGQDPQFLISFYEKMQSDKGSIPDRFSAQQFSDYHSELNMSSLELGDSALYFCASSWTGRSYEQYFGPGTRLTVT.